These 4 T cell receptor beta chains were sequenced from one sample in a study of cytomegalovirus exposure and HLA in healthy donors. Produced via immunoSEQ multiplex PCR; TCRdb's table is partial and in-frame only. This sample yields more than 300,000 clones, of which roughly 88% are seen a single time; 0.65% to 0.95% belongs to the top ten. The source material was PBMCs. The receptors stem from a woman between 18 and 29 years old in good health and CMV-seronegative.

The chain recombines TRBV28 with TRBJ2-3; D may be TRBD2 (6 bases). This CDR3 region has 17 residues. Germline lookup yields CDR1 MDHEN and CDR2 SYDVKM. The V end lost 3 bases, the J end lost 3 bases, and 19 bases lay between the germline ends. This CDR3 is CASSFADLSGRTDTQYF. The CDR3 nucleotides read TGTGCCAGCAGTTTTGCCGACCTGTCGGGGAGGACAGATACGCAGTATTTT.

This chain uses TRBV13 with TRBJ1-2; D gene ambiguous. The CDR3 is 15 amino acids. Germline V gene data show CDR1 as PRHDT and CDR2 as FYEKMQ (reference sequence). V was trimmed by 4 bases and J by 3 bases, leaving 15 bases between them. CDR3 in DNA: TGTGCCAGCAGCTGGGGTGGCGGGGTCCACTATGGCTACACCTTC. This translates into CASSWGGGVHYGYTF.

This rearrangement joins TRBV27 to TRBJ1-6; D is unresolved. Per the germline V gene, CDR1 is MNHEY and CDR2 is SMNVEV (reference sequence). The CDR3 spans 14 residues. V was pared by 2 bases and J by 10 bases, with 12 bases between. The CDR3 spells CASSLGPTLSPLHF. In nucleotides, the CDR3 is TGTGCCAGCAGTTTAGGCCCCACCCTGTCACCCCTCCACTTT.

The chain couples TRBV4-1 to TRBJ1-1, with 7 nucleotides matching TRBD1. The CDR3 covers 18 residues. Germline V lookup: CDR1 MGHRA, CDR2 YSYEKL. The V segment lost 3 bases and the J segment 8 bases; nucleotides outside the gene matches: 21. CDR3: CASSQALTRQGLSPEAFF. CDR3 sequence (DNA): TGCGCCAGCAGCCAGGCCCTAACCCGACAGGGCCTATCCCCCGAAGCTTTCTTT.